Given below is one T cell receptor beta chain in context. Its antigen remains unknown. V lost 5 bases to trimming and J lost 6 bases, with 13 bases between them. The CDR3 sequence is 13 residues long. Germline CDR1 and CDR2: SGHAT and FQNNGV. Generated by immunoSEQ multiplex PCR, the TCRdb table keeps only in-frame clones and is missing some. The data hold 70,000 to 95,000 clones, with 90% to 95% observed a single time. The sample is drawn from a study of graft-versus-host responses after intestinal transplantation. Study in general: In this cohort, recipients had multivisceral, liver-intestinal, or isolated intestinal transplants. Study-wide results and caveats: Early after transplant, HvG clones declined as circulating GvH clones peaked.

This chain uses TRBV11-2 with TRBJ1-1; perhaps TRBD1 as D (5 bases). The sample in question was unstimulated CD8+ T cells sorted from spleen or lymph node cells, obtained before transplant. The origin of this receptor is a human donor who was the organ donor for an intestinal transplant. The CDR3 DNA is TGTGCCAGCAGCCCTTTGCGGGGCTCTGAAGCTTTCTTT. Protein: CASSPLRGSEAFF.